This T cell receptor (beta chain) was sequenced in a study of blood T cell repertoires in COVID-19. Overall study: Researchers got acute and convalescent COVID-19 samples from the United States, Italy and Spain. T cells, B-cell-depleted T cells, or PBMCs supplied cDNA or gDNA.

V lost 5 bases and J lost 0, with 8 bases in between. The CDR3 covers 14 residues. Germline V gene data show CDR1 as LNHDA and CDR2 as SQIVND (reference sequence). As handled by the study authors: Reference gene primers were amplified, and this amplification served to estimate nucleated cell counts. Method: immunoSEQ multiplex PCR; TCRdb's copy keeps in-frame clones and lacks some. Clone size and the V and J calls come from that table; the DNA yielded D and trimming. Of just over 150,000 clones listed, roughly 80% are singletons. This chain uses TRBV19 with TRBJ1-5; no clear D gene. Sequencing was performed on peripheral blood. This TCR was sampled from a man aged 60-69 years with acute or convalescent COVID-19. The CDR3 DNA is TGTGCCAGTAGTGACAAACTTAGCAATCAGCCCCAGCATTTT. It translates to CASSDKLSNQPQHF.